The sequence of this T cell receptor (beta chain) was determined in a study of early T cells in non-severe SARS-CoV-2 infection. This clonotype was observed many times. The germline gives CDR1 DFQATT, CDR2 SNEGSKA (reference sequence). The V end lost 3 bases, the J end lost 1 base, and 13 bases lay between the germline ends. CDR3 length equals 14 residues. TCRdb fed the 5' RACE reads into MiXCR, producing one record per CDR3 protein. The table includes roughly 63,000 distinct CDR3 sequences, over 10% detected once. This TCR came from an adult who was a healthcare worker with PCR-confirmed SARS-CoV-2 infection or an uninfected control (not recorded which). Sequencing used whole blood. The rearrangement joins TRBV20-1 to TRBJ2-7, with D tentatively TRBD1 (5 bases). The CDR3 loop is CSASLGRSSYEQYF. In DNA form, the CDR3 reads TGCAGTGCTAGTTTGGGGCGCAGTTCCTACGAGCAGTACTTC.